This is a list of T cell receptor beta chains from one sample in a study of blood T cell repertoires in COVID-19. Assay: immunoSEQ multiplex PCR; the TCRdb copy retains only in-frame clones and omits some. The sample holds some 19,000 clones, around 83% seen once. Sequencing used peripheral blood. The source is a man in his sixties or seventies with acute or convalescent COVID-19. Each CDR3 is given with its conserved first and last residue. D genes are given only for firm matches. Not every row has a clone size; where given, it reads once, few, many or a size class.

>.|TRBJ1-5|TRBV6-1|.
TGTGCCAGCAGTGACAAGGCAGGCGATCAGCCCCAGCATTTT
CASSDKAGDQPQHF
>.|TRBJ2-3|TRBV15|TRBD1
TGTGCCACCAGCAGCTACAGGGGTACGCAGTATTTT
CATSSYRGTQYF
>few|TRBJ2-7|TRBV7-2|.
TGTGCCAGCACCTTGGGACAAAACTACGAGCAGTACTTC
CASTLGQNYEQYF
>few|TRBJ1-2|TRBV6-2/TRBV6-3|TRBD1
TGTGCCAGCAGTGTGACAGGGAGCTATGGCTACACCTTC
CASSVTGSYGYTF
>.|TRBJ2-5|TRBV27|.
TGTGCCAGCAGTCACACAAGAGGGGAGACCCAGTACTTC
CASSHTRGETQYF
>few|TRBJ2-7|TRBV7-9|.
TGTGCCAGCAGCTTAGGGGCAGTCTCCTACGAGCAGTACTTC
CASSLGAVSYEQYF
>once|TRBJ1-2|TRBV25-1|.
TGTGCCAGCAGTGGATACGGACAGTCCAACTATGGCTACACCTTC
CASSGYGQSNYGYTF
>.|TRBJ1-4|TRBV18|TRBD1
TGTGCCAGCTCACCCGGGACAGTTGCAACTAATGAAAAACTGTTTTTT
CASSPGTVATNEKLFF
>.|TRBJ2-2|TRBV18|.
TGTGCCAGCTCACCCCAGCAGCGGCCTACGGACGCCGGGGAGCTGTTTTTT
CASSPQQRPTDAGELFF
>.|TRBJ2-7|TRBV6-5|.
TGTGCCAGCGCTTGGCAACTGCAGGAAGGCTACGAGCAGTACTTC
CASAWQLQEGYEQYF
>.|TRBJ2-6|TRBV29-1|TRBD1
TGCAGCGTTTGGGACAGGGGAGGGGCCAACGTCCTGACTTTC
CSVWDRGGANVLTF
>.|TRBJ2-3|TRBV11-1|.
TGTGCCAGCAGCTTGGTCGCCAACGCGGATACGCAGTATTTT
CASSLVANADTQYF
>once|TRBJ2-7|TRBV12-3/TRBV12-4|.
TGTGCCAGCAGTCCAACAGGGGGGGTGAAGCAGTACTTC
CASSPTGGVKQYF
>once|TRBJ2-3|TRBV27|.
TGTGCCAGCAGTTTATACGGCAGGGGCACAGATACGCAGTATTTT
CASSLYGRGTDTQYF
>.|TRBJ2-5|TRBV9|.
TGTGCCAGCAGCGATGGGGCAGGGGAGACCCAGTACTTC
CASSDGAGETQYF
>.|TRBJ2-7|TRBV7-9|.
TGTGCCAGCAGCCCTCGGACACGCTACGAGCAGTACTTC
CASSPRTRYEQYF
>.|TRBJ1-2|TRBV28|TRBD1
TGTGCCGGCACAGGGGGCTACGATGGCTACACCTTC
CAGTGGYDGYTF
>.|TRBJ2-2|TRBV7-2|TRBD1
TGTGCCAGCAGCCCCGGGACAGGGGAACCCGGGGAGCTGTTTTTT
CASSPGTGEPGELFF
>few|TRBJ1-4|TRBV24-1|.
TGTGCCACCAGTGTCGGGGGAGCTAATGAAAAACTGTTTTTT
CATSVGGANEKLFF
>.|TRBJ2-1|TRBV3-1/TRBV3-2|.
TGTGCCAGCAGCCCCTCGTCACGGTACAATGAGCAGTTCTTC
CASSPSSRYNEQFF
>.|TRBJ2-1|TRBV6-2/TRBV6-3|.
TGTGCCAGCAGTTACCCCACTAGTTACTCCTACAATGAGCAGTTCTTC
CASSYPTSYSYNEQFF
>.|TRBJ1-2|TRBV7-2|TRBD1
TGTGCCAGCAGCATAGGACAGGGCCATGGCTACACCTTC
CASSIGQGHGYTF